The 30 T cell receptor beta chains below were found in one sample sequenced in a study of cytomegalovirus exposure and HLA in healthy donors. PCR used 60 Vbeta primers and 13 Jbeta primers. Assay: immunoSEQ multiplex PCR; the TCRdb copy retains only in-frame clones and omits some. The sample has more than 150,000 clones, about 90% seen once. The material sequenced was PBMCs. Receptors originate from a girl under three years old in good health and CMV-seronegative.

This chain joins TRBV6-1 and TRBJ2-7, with TRBD1 matching 7 bases. Germline CDR1 MNHNS, CDR2 SASEGT. The CDR3 runs 13 residues. With V trimmed by 5 bases and J by 5 bases, 6 bases remained unmatched. The CDR3 nucleotides are TGTGCCAGCAGTCCGGGGACAGACAACGAGCAGTACTTC. Encoded protein: CASSPGTDNEQYF.

This chain uses TRBV5-1 with TRBJ2-3; D gene ambiguous. Germline CDR1 reads SGHRS; CDR2 reads YFSETQ. The CDR3 is made up of 14 amino acids. V was pared by 0 bases and J by 2 bases, with 7 bases between. The CDR3 sequence is CASSLEGATDTQYF. The DNA for the CDR3 is TGCGCCAGCAGCTTGGAAGGAGCCACAGATACGCAGTATTTT.

This clone has just a few counts. This rearrangement joins TRBV5-1 to TRBJ1-1; D is undetermined. Trimming shortened V by 2 bases and J by 3 bases, and 14 bases separated the two germline ends. This CDR3 comprises 15 residues. Germline V gives CDR1 SGHRS, CDR2 YFSETQ. Here the CDR3 reads CASSLNYPVDTEAFF. Here the CDR3 DNA reads TGCGCCAGCAGCTTAAACTACCCGGTGGACACTGAAGCTTTCTTT.

The count of this clone is one. J is TRBJ2-5 and V is TRBV5-1; a weak D match, TRBD1 (7 bases). The CDR3 contains 18 residues. Trimming left V 0 bases short and J 5 bases short, with 23 bases between. Per germline, CDR1 SGHRS and CDR2 YFSETQ. In DNA, the CDR3 is TGCGCCAGCAGCTTGGAGCCACAGGGGCCAAGCGGGTGGGAGACCCAGTACTTC. It specifies CASSLEPQGPSGWETQYF.

The CDR3 region is CAWSANREGYTF. DNA for the CDR3: TGTGCCTGGAGTGCGAACAGGGAGGGCTACACCTTC. The chain couples TRBV30 to TRBJ1-2; D perhaps matches TRBD1 (6 bases). This CDR3 has 12 residues. Deletions cut 1 base from V and 8 bases from J, with 11 bases between. Germline loops: CDR1 GTSNPN, CDR2 SVGIG (reference sequence).

The chain combines TRBV4-3 with TRBJ2-2; 9 bases agree with TRBD2. The CDR3 extends over 14 amino acids. J gave up 5 bases and V 4 bases, and 2 bases lay outside the gene matches. Germline CDR1 reads LGHNA; CDR2 reads YSLEER. CDR3 sequence reads: CASSRLAVTGELFF. For the CDR3, the DNA is TGCGCCAGCAGCCGACTAGCGGTTACCGGGGAGCTGTTTTTT.

The rearrangement joins TRBV4-1 to TRBJ2-5; the D gene is possibly TRBD2 (5 bases). V was clipped by 2 bases and J by 2 bases, with 6 bases between them. This CDR3 comprises 13 residues. Germline loops: CDR1 MGHRA, CDR2 YSYEKL. DNA for the CDR3: TGCGCCAGCAGCCAACCGGGACAAGAGACCCAGTACTTC. It codes for CASSQPGQETQYF.

This clone appeared a few times. DNA for the CDR3: TGTGCCAGCAGCAAGAAGACAGGGATCCATGAGCAGTTCTTC. Translating it yields CASSKKTGIHEQFF. The chain recombines TRBV7-9 with TRBJ2-1; 7 nucleotides align to TRBD1. The CDR3 sequence is 14 residues long. Germline V gene data show CDR1 as SEHNR and CDR2 as FQNEAQ (reference sequence). The junction had 9 bases not matched to a gene; V was cut back by 5 bases and J by 8 bases.

Points on this clone: The identical CDR3 is also encoded by other nucleotide sequences in the sample. The chain joins TRBV11-1 to TRBJ2-7; TRBD2 agrees at 7 bases. CDR3 length equals 15 residues. In germline, CDR1 is SGHAT, CDR2 FQDESV (reference sequence). Trimming removed 1 base from V and 1 base from J; junction bases left unmatched: 4. The CDR3 loop is CASSLVAGASYEQYF. CDR3 sequence (DNA): TGTGCCAGCAGCTTAGTGGCGGGAGCATCCTACGAGCAGTACTTC. Together with reference TRBV11-1 and TRBJ2-7, the CDR3 gives the full variable domain: EAEVAQSPRYKITEKSQAVAFWCDPISGHATLYWYRQILGQGPELLVQFQDESVVDDSQLPKDRFSAERLKGVDSTLKIQPAELGDSAMYLCASSLVAGASYEQYFGPGTRLTVT.

The chain links TRBV18 to TRBJ2-1, with no clear D. There are 12 residues in the CDR3. The V gene's germline CDR1 is KGHSH and CDR2 LQKENI. Between the trimmed V and J ends, which lost 6 bases and 7 bases, there was a span of 10 bases. CDR3 region: CASSAEWNEQFF. CDR3 nucleotides: TGTGCCAGCTCCGCAGAATGGAATGAGCAGTTCTTC. Together with reference TRBV18 and TRBJ2-1, the CDR3 gives the full variable domain: NAGVMQNPRHLVRRRGQEARLRCSPMKGHSHVYWYRQLPEEGLKFMVYLQKENIIDESGMPKERFSAEFPKEGPSILRIQQVVRGDSAAYFCASSAEWNEQFFGPGTRLTVL.

CDR3 sequence: CASSSTKWTSGEDEQFF. In DNA form, the CDR3 reads TGTGCCAGCAGCTCGACAAAATGGACTAGCGGGGAGGATGAGCAGTTCTTC. The gene calls are TRBV13 and TRBJ2-1, with 12 nucleotides matching TRBD2. V lost 4 bases, J lost 8 bases, and 12 bases stayed unmatched. Germline CDR1 reads PRHDT; CDR2 reads FYEKMQ (reference sequence). The CDR3 length is 17 residues.

This chain connects TRBV29-1 to TRBJ2-7, with 10 bases matching TRBD1. CDR1 SQVTM and CDR2 ANQGSEA come from the germline V gene. V gave up 3 bases and J gave up 6 bases; unmatched junction bases: 5. The CDR3 has 13 amino acids. The DNA of the CDR3 is TGCAGCGTTGAGGGACAGGGGCGGCGCGAGCAGTACTTC. Residues: CSVEGQGRREQYF.

V and J are TRBV10-3 and TRBJ1-2; the D is unclear. V was trimmed by 3 bases and J by 2 bases, leaving 4 bases between them. CDR3 size: 12 residues. Germline-derived CDR1 and CDR2 are ENHRY and SYGVKD. CDR3 in amino acids: CAISDINYGYTF. The CDR3 DNA sequence: TGTGCCATCAGTGACATCAACTATGGCTACACCTTC.

The chain links TRBV9 to TRBJ1-2, with TRBD1 identical over 8 bases. The length of the CDR3 is 18 residues. With V trimmed by 1 base and J by 6 bases, 17 bases remained unmatched. Germline assignment: CDR1 SGDLS and CDR2 YYNGEE. DNA of the CDR3: TGTGCCAGCAGCGTACACCCAGCCCGACAGGGGTACGTGAATGGCTACACCTTC. The encoded protein is CASSVHPARQGYVNGYTF.

Turning to this clone: One end of the junction fails to match germline, which may point to a read error. The rearrangement uses TRBV7-9 and TRBJ2-7; 12 bases are a match to TRBD2. Germline values: CDR1 SEHNR, CDR2 FQNEAQ (reference sequence). The CDR3 extends over 15 amino acids. DNA for the CDR3: TGTTCCAGCAGCTTTAATGGACTAGCGGGACAGGAGCAGTACTTC. Encoded protein: CSSSFNGLAGQEQYF.

The chain combines TRBV6-5 with TRBJ2-7, with 8 nucleotides matching TRBD2. This CDR3 region has 13 residues. The germline V gene encodes CDR1 MNHEY and CDR2 SVGAGI. V was clipped by 6 bases and J by 2 bases; unmatched bases: 3. CDR3 sequence (DNA): TGTGCCAGCAGGCCGGGAGGGCCCTACGAGCAGTACTTC. It translates to CASRPGGPYEQYF.

J is TRBJ1-2 and V is TRBV11-2; possibly TRBD1 for D (5 bases). Germline V gene lookup returns CDR1 SGHAT and CDR2 FQNNGV. Trimming stripped 5 bases from V and 3 bases from J, with 13 bases between. The CDR3 runs 14 residues. CDR3: CASSPRRGYYGYTF. The CDR3 DNA reads TGTGCCAGCAGCCCCAGACGGGGGTACTATGGCTACACCTTC.

The V and J genes are TRBV28 and TRBJ1-1; D ambiguous. Between the trimmed V and J ends, which lost 3 bases and 6 bases, there was a span of 11 bases. Germline CDR1 is MDHEN and CDR2 is SYDVKM. This CDR3 has 13 amino acids. CDR3 sequence (DNA): TGTGCCAGCAGTTTTAGCGGTCTGGCTGAAGCTTTCTTT. Its translation: CASSFSGLAEAFF.

The genes are TRBV6-6 and TRBJ2-7; 10 bases align to TRBD2. The trim removed 8 bases at V and 7 bases at J, leaving 11 bases unmatched. CDR1 and CDR2 (germline): MNHNY, SVGAGI (reference sequence). The CDR3 consists of 14 residues. CDR3 coding DNA: TGTGCCAGCGGGCGACTAGCGGGTTCGGGGGAGCAGTACTTC. Its protein product is CASGRLAGSGEQYF.

The chain couples TRBV6-5 to TRBJ1-2; D is perhaps TRBD1 (6 bases). Deletions cut 0 bases from V and 6 bases from J, with 11 bases between. CDR1 and CDR2 from the germline V gene are MNHEY and SVGAGI. The CDR3 covers 14 residues. The DNA of the CDR3 is TGTGCCAGCAGTTACTCCCAGGGGATGAATGGCTACACCTTC. Its translation is CASSYSQGMNGYTF.

The chain couples TRBV10-3 to TRBJ2-3; D gene uncertain. Germline values: CDR1 ENHRY, CDR2 SYGVKD. Trimming took off 2 bases at V and 4 bases at J, with 7 bases between the two ends. The CDR3 covers 13 residues. As DNA, the CDR3 is TGTGCCATCAGTGAGCGCGACTCAGATACGCAGTATTTT. Translated, it gives CAISERDSDTQYF.

The chain is built from TRBV7-2 and TRBJ2-5, with D possibly matching TRBD2 (7 bases). Trimming removed 6 bases from V and 1 base from J, with 12 bases in between. CDR1 SGHTA and CDR2 FQGNSA come from the germline V gene. This CDR3 contains 14 residues. CDR3 amino acids: CASRPAGAQETQYF. CDR3 nucleotides: TGTGCCAGCAGGCCCGCGGGGGCCCAAGAGACCCAGTACTTC.

In DNA, the CDR3 is TGTGCCAGCAGCCGCATATATGGGACAGCAAACACTGAAGCTTTCTTT. This gives the protein CASSRIYGTANTEAFF. The rearrangement uses TRBV7-8 and TRBJ1-1, with 7 bases matching TRBD1. Germline trimming cut 5 bases from V and 2 bases from J; bases unmatched to any gene: 11. Germline V gene data show CDR1 as SGHVS and CDR2 as FQNEAQ. The CDR3 runs to 16 residues. The full variable domain, in which reference TRBV7-8 and TRBJ1-1 provide the parts outside the CDR3, is GAGVSQSPRYKVAKRGQDVALRCDPISGHVSLFWYQQALGQGPEFLTYFQNEAQLDKSGLPSDRFFAERPEGSVSTLKIQRTQQEDSAVYLCASSRIYGTANTEAFFGQGTRLTVV.

V gene TRBV4-1 combines with J gene TRBJ2-5; 8 nucleotides agree with TRBD1. CDR1 MGHRA and CDR2 YSYEKL come from the germline V gene. With V trimmed by 0 bases and J by 4 bases, 4 bases remained unmatched. The CDR3 consists of 15 residues. The CDR3 DNA follows: TGCGCCAGCAGCCAAGACAGGGGGCGCCGAGAGACCCAGTACTTC. The encoded protein is CASSQDRGRRETQYF.

The genes are TRBV27 and TRBJ2-3; D gene uncertain. The CDR3 runs to 13 residues. Germline CDR1 MNHEY, CDR2 SMNVEV (reference sequence). The V and J ends lost 10 bases and 0 bases respectively, with 11 bases between them. The CDR3 here is CAIRAASTDTQYF. The CDR3, as DNA: TGTGCCATCCGTGCGGCAAGCACAGATACGCAGTATTTT.

This rearrangement joins TRBV9 to TRBJ2-2; 13 nucleotides line up with TRBD2. The CDR3 length is 16 residues. In germline, CDR1 is SGDLS, CDR2 YYNGEE. The V and J ends lost 7 bases and 1 base, in that order; junction bases with no gene match: 4. CDR3 amino acids: CASGLAGDRNTGELFF. The CDR3, as DNA: TGTGCCAGCGGACTAGCGGGAGATCGGAACACCGGGGAGCTGTTTTTT.

The chain is built from TRBV14 and TRBJ1-2; D perhaps matches TRBD1 (6 bases). The CDR3 has 13 residues. Trimming removed 1 base from V and 9 bases from J, with 12 bases in between. CDR1 SGHDN and CDR2 FVKESK come from the germline V gene. CDR3 amino acids: CASSQVGRDSYTF. The CDR3 DNA follows: TGTGCCAGCAGCCAAGTTGGCAGGGACAGCTACACCTTC.

The chain combines TRBV5-4 with TRBJ1-5, with 9 bases fitting TRBD1. Germline V gene sequence: CDR1 SGHNT, CDR2 YYREEE (reference sequence). The CDR3 covers 15 residues. V was clipped by 4 bases and J by 1 base; unmatched bases: 3. As DNA, the CDR3 is TGTGCCAGCAGCCAAGACAGGGGGAGCAATCAGCCCCAGCATTTT. Its protein is CASSQDRGSNQPQHF. Using reference TRBV5-4 and TRBJ1-5 for the parts outside the CDR3, the full variable domain is ETGVTQSPTHLIKTRGQQVTLRCSSQSGHNTVSWYQQALGQGPQFIFQYYREEENGRGNFPPRFSGLQFPNYSSELNVNALELDDSALYLCASSQDRGSNQPQHFGDGTRLSIL.

The gene calls are TRBV7-2 and TRBJ2-7; D is perhaps TRBD2 (6 bases). CDR3 size: 13 residues. Trimming shortened V by 3 bases and J by 7 bases, and 13 bases separated the two germline ends. CDR1 SGHTA and CDR2 FQGNSA come from the germline V gene. CDR3 loop: CASSFRGAGEQYF. CDR3 sequence (DNA): TGTGCCAGCAGCTTCCGCGGGGCGGGGGAGCAGTACTTC.

The chain links TRBV19 to TRBJ2-1; D gene unclear. V lost 5 bases and J lost 4, with 12 bases in between. Germline-derived CDR1 and CDR2 are LNHDA and SQIVND (reference sequence). The CDR3 covers 14 residues. Here the CDR3 DNA reads TGTGCCAGTAGTGTAAGCGCCCTTTACAATGAGCAGTTCTTC. Encoded protein: CASSVSALYNEQFF.